This T cell receptor beta chain originates from a study of T cell responses to AZD1222 COVID-19 vaccine. Findings and limits, study-wide: Clonal diversity was possibly underestimated, and the donors were mostly white British, with more females.

Germline CDR1 MNHEY, CDR2 SMNVEV (reference sequence). Trimming pared 1 base from V and 5 bases from J, leaving 8 bases between. CDR3 length: 13 residues. This clone was seen just once. Its matching antigen is unknown. Sequencing was performed with immunoSEQ multiplex PCR; in TCRdb, only in-frame clones are kept and a portion is missing. The sample comprises roughly 130,000 clones, approximately 90% of which are singletons, and about 3% rests with the top ten. The chain is built from TRBV27 and TRBJ1-1; D is ambiguous. Source: peripheral blood, taken on day 0 of AZD1222 vaccination. The source is an adult in good health. The CDR3: CASSLYRETEAFF. The CDR3, as DNA: TGTGCCAGCAGTTTATATCGCGAGACTGAAGCTTTCTTT.